The 15 T cell receptor beta chains below all came from one sample that was sequenced in a study of CD8 T cells in Susac syndrome. RNA in amounts of about 0.45 to 1 ug was reverse transcribed with random hexamers. Each CDR3 protein gets one entry after TCRdb re-called the immunoSEQ multiplex PCR reads with MiXCR. The sample holds around 130,000 distinct CDR3 sequences, 96% seen once. Material: CD4+ T cells from PBMCs. The receptors here all came from a human donor with Susac syndrome.

This rearrangement joins TRBV29-1 to TRBJ2-7, with D possibly matching TRBD1 (6 bases). The CDR3 extends over 13 amino acids. V shed 5 bases and J shed 0 bases, with 11 bases lying between them. Germline CDR1 is SQVTM and CDR2 is ANQGSEA. This CDR3 is CSVPGHSSYEQYF. The CDR3 DNA follows: TGCAGCGTTCCGGGACACTCCTCCTACGAGCAGTACTTC.

There are a few counts of this clonotype. V gene TRBV28 combines with J gene TRBJ2-7, with 8 bases matching TRBD2. Per germline, CDR1 MDHEN and CDR2 SYDVKM. Germline trimming cut 9 bases from V and 2 bases from J; bases unmatched to any gene: 3. CDR3 length equals 12 residues. Written as DNA, the CDR3 is TGTGCCAGTAGTAGCGGGACCTACGAGCAGTACTTC. Amino acids: CASSSGTYEQYF.

The gene calls are TRBV7-8 and TRBJ2-2; D gene unclear. This CDR3 region has 15 residues. Germline-derived CDR1 and CDR2 are SGHVS and FQNEAQ. Between the trimmed V and J ends, which lost 2 bases and 6 bases, there was a span of 13 bases. The CDR3 nucleotides read TGTGCCAGCAGCTTACTGGCGTCAGTGTCCGGGGAGCTGTTTTTT. This gives the protein CASSLLASVSGELFF.

This clonotype was recorded only once. V and J are TRBV2 and TRBJ2-3; 13 nucleotides agree with TRBD2. CDR1 and CDR2 (germline): SNHLY, FYNNEI. Unmatched junction bases numbered 6, after V lost 8 bases and J lost 4 bases. The CDR3 sequence is 15 residues long. Here the CDR3 DNA reads TGTGCCAGCCGAGGACTAGCGGGAGTTGCAGATACGCAGTATTTT. Amino acids: CASRGLAGVADTQYF. Complete variable domain (other parts from reference TRBV2 and TRBJ2-3): EPEVTQTPSHQVTQMGQEVILRCVPISNHLYFYWYRQILGQKVEFLVSFYNNEISEKSEIFDDQFSVERPDGSNFTLKIRSTKLEDSAMYFCASRGLAGVADTQYFGPGTRLTVL.

The chain employs TRBV3-1 and TRBJ2-5; 11 nucleotides agree with TRBD1. The germline gives CDR1 LGHDT, CDR2 YNNKEL (reference sequence). Germline trimming cut 1 base from V and 6 bases from J; bases unmatched to any gene: 4. The CDR3 is made up of 15 amino acids. The CDR3 is CASSQAGTGGQTQYF. The CDR3 nucleotides are TGTGCCAGCAGCCAAGCAGGGACAGGGGGACAGACCCAGTACTTC.

The chain carries TRBV7-3 and TRBJ1-1, with D possibly being TRBD1 (5 bases). V dropped 5 bases and J dropped 6 bases, with 16 bases sitting between them. Germline V gives CDR1 SGHTA, CDR2 FQGTGA. This CDR3 has 14 residues. The CDR3 DNA follows: TGTGCCAGCAGCCTAAACCAGGGAAGGCCTGAAGCTTTCTTT. Translation: CASSLNQGRPEAFF.

CDR3 region: CASSLRGQGYGANVLTF. In DNA, the CDR3 is TGTGCCAGCAGTTTGAGGGGACAGGGGTACGGGGCCAACGTCCTGACTTTC. V gene TRBV12-3 or TRBV12-4 combines with J gene TRBJ2-6, with 10 positions matching TRBD1. The length of the CDR3 is 17 residues. J was trimmed by 4 bases and V by 3 bases; bases with no gene match: 6.

The V call is TRBV27, the J call TRBJ2-3, with TRBD1 as a possible D gene (6 bases). This CDR3 is 16 amino acids long. From germline, CDR1 is MNHEY and CDR2 SMNVEV (reference sequence). V was pared by 5 bases and J by 2 bases, with 17 bases between. CDR3 nucleotides: TGTGCCAGCAGTGTACAGGCTCTGGGGGCCACAGATACGCAGTATTTT. This sequence encodes CASSVQALGATDTQYF.

The gene calls are TRBV7-9 and TRBJ1-2; 10 positions agree with TRBD1. The J segment lost 7 bases and the V segment lost 2 bases, leaving 7 bases of the junction unmatched. The length of the CDR3 is 15 residues. Germline CDR1 reads SEHNR; CDR2 reads FQNEAQ (reference sequence). The CDR3 spells CASSLWTGGFGGYTF. The CDR3 DNA reads as TGTGCCAGCAGCTTATGGACAGGGGGATTTGGTGGCTACACCTTC. Based on the CDR3 plus reference TRBV7-9 and TRBJ1-2, the full variable domain is DTGVSQNPRHKITKRGQNVTFRCDPISEHNRLYWYRQTLGQGPEFLTYFQNEAQLEKSRLLSDRFSAERPKGSFSTLEIQRTEQGDSAMYLCASSLWTGGFGGYTFGSGTRLTVV.

This chain uses TRBV3-1 with TRBJ1-2; no definite D call. The CDR3 contains 11 residues. Germline CDR1 and CDR2: LGHDT and YNNKEL (reference sequence). Trimming shortened V by 0 bases and J by 7 bases, and 3 bases separated the two germline ends. The CDR3 bases are TGTGCCAGCAGCCAAGACGGTGGCTACACCTTC. This translates into CASSQDGGYTF.

This chain connects TRBV7-9 to TRBJ2-3; D possibly corresponds to TRBD1 (5 bases). The germline CDR1 and CDR2 sequences are SEHNR and FQNEAQ (reference sequence). The CDR3 spans 13 residues. V lost 4 bases, J lost 4 bases, and 9 bases lay in between. For the CDR3, the DNA is TGTGCCAGCAGCTCGACAGTTCCAGATACGCAGTATTTT. Encoded protein: CASSSTVPDTQYF. Full variable domain (remainder filled in from reference TRBV7-9 and TRBJ2-3): DTGVSQNPRHKITKRGQNVTFRCDPISEHNRLYWYRQTLGQGPEFLTYFQNEAQLEKSRLLSDRFSAERPKGSFSTLEIQRTEQGDSAMYLCASSSTVPDTQYFGPGTRLTVL.

This clonotype appeared a few times. The CDR3 loop is CASSFSSETQYF. The CDR3 DNA sequence: TGTGCCAGCAGTTTTTCGTCAGAGACCCAGTACTTC. The rearrangement joins TRBV6-2 or TRBV6-3 to TRBJ2-5, with D uncertain. V gave up 4 bases and J gave up 4 bases, with 7 bases separating them. This CDR3 is built from 12 residues. The V gene's germline CDR1 is MNHEY and CDR2 SVGEGT.

The chain employs TRBV20-1 and TRBJ2-1; 9 bases fit TRBD2. This CDR3 contains 14 residues. Germline loops: CDR1 DFQATT, CDR2 SNEGSKA (reference sequence). The V gene end was trimmed by 1 base and the J gene end by 7 bases; junction bases not matched to a gene: 5. The CDR3 sequence is CSARVLAGINEQFF. The CDR3 DNA is TGCAGTGCTAGAGTTCTAGCGGGGATTAATGAGCAGTTCTTC.

The chain recombines TRBV29-1 with TRBJ2-4; TRBD2 matches at 10 bases. V trimming: 4 bases; J trimming: 5 bases; junction bases outside the gene matches: 8. CDR1 and CDR2 from the germline V gene are SQVTM and ANQGSEA. This CDR3 contains 15 residues. The CDR3 loop is CSVVSSSGSQNIQYF. The CDR3 nucleotides read TGCAGCGTTGTGAGTTCTAGCGGGAGTCAAAACATTCAGTACTTC.

The chain employs TRBV25-1 and TRBJ2-3; D call uncertain. Germline V gives CDR1 MGHDK, CDR2 SYGVNS. With 3 bases removed from V and 6 bases from J, the gap between germline ends came to 10 bases. The CDR3 loop spans 13 amino acids. The CDR3 bases are TGTGCCAGCAGTGAGTACCTTCCGGATACGCAGTATTTT. As protein: CASSEYLPDTQYF.